This T cell receptor beta chain was recorded in a study of cytomegalovirus exposure and HLA in healthy donors. 60 Vbeta and 13 Jbeta primers were used in PCR. Generated by immunoSEQ multiplex PCR, the TCRdb table keeps only in-frame clones and is missing some. The table includes some 100,000 clones, 70% to 80% detected once. Deletions cut 3 bases from V and 4 bases from J, with 6 bases between. Germline CDR1 reads LNHNV; CDR2 reads YYDKDF (reference sequence). The CDR3 runs 13 residues. The sequenced sample consisted of PBMCs. The rearrangement uses TRBV15 and TRBJ2-2; unclear D gene. The sequence came from a man between 50 and 59 years old in good health and CMV-seropositive. In DNA form, the CDR3 reads TGTGCCACCAGCAGTCATAGCACCGGGGAGCTGTTTTTT. This gives the protein CATSSHSTGELFF.